This TCR beta chain was documented in a study of T cell repertoires in cytomegalovirus infection. Study-level information: Based on public TCR beta signatures, there were indications of CMV infection and of a matching HLA type.

TCRdb processed the reads anew with MiXCR; each CDR3 protein has one entry. This sample has about 400,000 distinct CDR3 sequences; less than 20% occur once, and the top ten carry around 9.3%. Germline V gives CDR1 SGHTA, CDR2 FQGNSA. This CDR3 region has 14 residues. V was trimmed by 0 bases and J by 8 bases, leaving 10 bases between them. This clonotype was detected ten times or more. The chain couples TRBV7-2 to TRBJ1-4; a weak D match, TRBD1 (6 bases). This clonotype originated in a human donor in good health (CMV status not recorded). Some clones in this sample may be carry-over from other donors' samples. Sequencing input: PBMCs. CDR3 sequence reads: CASSLAGGGEKLFF. CDR3 nucleotide sequence: TGTGCCAGCAGCTTAGCGGGGGGCGGCGAAAAACTGTTTTTT.